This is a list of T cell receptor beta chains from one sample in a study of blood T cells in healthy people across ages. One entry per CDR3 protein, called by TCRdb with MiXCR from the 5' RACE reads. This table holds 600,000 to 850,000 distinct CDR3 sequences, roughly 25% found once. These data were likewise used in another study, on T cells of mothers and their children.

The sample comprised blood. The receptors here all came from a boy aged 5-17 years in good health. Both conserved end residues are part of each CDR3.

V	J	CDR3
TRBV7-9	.	CASSSISGVNEQFF
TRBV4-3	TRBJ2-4	CASSQERTGIQYF
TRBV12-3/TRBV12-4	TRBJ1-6	CASSARGQANSPLHF
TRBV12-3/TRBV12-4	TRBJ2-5	CASSLGPAEETQYF
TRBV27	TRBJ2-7	CASSLHESSYEQYF
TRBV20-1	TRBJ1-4	CSARSQDEKLFF
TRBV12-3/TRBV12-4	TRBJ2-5	CASSSGTGLETQYF
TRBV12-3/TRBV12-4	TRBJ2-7	CASSSWEHEQYF
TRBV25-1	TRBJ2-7	CASRRGAGKSYEQYF
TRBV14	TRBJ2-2	CASSPTRNTGELFF
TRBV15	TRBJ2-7	CATSVPGESYEQYF
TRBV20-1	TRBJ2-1	CSAIQGGNEQFF
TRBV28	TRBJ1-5	CASISTSQQPQHF
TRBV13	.	CASSHRGTPAEQYF
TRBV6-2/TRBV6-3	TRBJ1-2	CASAPGGNGYTF
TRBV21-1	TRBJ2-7	CASSKQEDYLTPQSNYEQYF
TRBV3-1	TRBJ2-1	CASSQDKAVNEQFF
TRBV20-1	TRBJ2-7	CSARGRREWGAEQYF
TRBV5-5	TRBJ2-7	CASSLEGWDYEQYF
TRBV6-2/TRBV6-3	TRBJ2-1	CASSYSNTGQGIFF
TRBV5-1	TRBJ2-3	CASSGGTGGDTQYF
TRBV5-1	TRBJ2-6	CASSKLASSGANVLTF
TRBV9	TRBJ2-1	CASSPLAGGPSEQFF
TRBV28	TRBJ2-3	CASSLAVADTQYF
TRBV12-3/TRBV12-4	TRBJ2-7	CASSLREASGYEQYF
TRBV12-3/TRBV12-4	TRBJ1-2	CASSYAPDYNYGYTF
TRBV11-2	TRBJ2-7	CASSQGPEQYEQYF
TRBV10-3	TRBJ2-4	CAISSGTSGRARDIQYF
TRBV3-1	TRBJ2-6	CASSQEGVAGANVLTF
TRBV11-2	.	CASSLAAGRVDEQFF
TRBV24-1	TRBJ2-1	CATSEPTAYNEQFF
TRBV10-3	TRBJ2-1	CAISEGDLRGAGSFWSEQFF
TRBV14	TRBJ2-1	CASRASLHNEQFF
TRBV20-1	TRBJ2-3	CSARDPSAGESTDTQYF
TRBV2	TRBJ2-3	CASMGREYTDTQYF
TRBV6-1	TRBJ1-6	CASSEGAYRGPYNSPLHF
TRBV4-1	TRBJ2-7	CASSHGTVGPFEQYF
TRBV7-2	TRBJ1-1	CASSLVPPQNTEAFF
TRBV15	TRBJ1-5	CATSRTPGKGTNQPQHF
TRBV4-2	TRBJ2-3	CASSRATSGRHTDTQYF
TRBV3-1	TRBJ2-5	CASSQEALVQETQYF
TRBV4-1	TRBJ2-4	CASSQNGNIQYF
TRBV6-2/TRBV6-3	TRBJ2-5	CASSYGLGTTRETQYF
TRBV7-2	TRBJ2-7	CASSHSGSSSNEQYF
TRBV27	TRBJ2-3	CASSLIRDPDPDTQYF
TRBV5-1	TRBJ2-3	CASSLARDSTDTQYF
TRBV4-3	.	CASSLILGGAGDWDEQFF
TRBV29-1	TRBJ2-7	CSVYRDSEIEQYF
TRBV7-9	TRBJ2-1	CASSLRDSASYNEQFF